This section outlines one T cell receptor beta chain sequence together with its context. Its matching antigen is unknown. CDR1 LNHDA and CDR2 SQIVND come from the germline V gene (reference sequence). The CDR3 spans 13 residues. Trimming left V 3 bases short and J 4 bases short, with 9 bases between. This sample is drawn from a study of T cell responses to AZD1222 COVID-19 vaccine. Study at large: Analyses pooled second doses at about 4 or about 12 weeks. Study outcomes and limitations: Donor demographics were predominantly white British with a female majority; clonal diversity may be underestimated. It was only a handful of AZD1222 recipients who were seropositive at baseline. None of the repertoires were sampled until the peak T cell response had passed.

Data came from immunoSEQ multiplex PCR; TCRdb stores just in-frame clones and leaves some out. The data contain roughly 190,000 clones, roughly 90% of them singletons. This specimen was peripheral blood, taken on day 0 of AZD1222 vaccination. The receptor comes from an adult in good health. V usage is TRBV19 and J usage is TRBJ1-2, with D maybe TRBD1 (5 bases). CDR3 loop: CASSISRVYGYTF. For the CDR3, the DNA is TGTGCCAGTAGTATTTCCAGGGTCTATGGCTACACCTTC.